Following are 29 T cell receptor beta chains from one sample sequenced in a study of shared clonotypes between healthy human individuals. CD45RO negativity and positive selection for CCR7 defined naive CD8 cells, a population that excluded terminally differentiated effector memory CD45RA+ cells. Profiling relied on immunoSEQ multiplex PCR, and the TCRdb table lists in-frame clones only, not all of them. The data contain some 2.1 million clones, 85% to 95% of them singletons. The sample taken for sequencing was naive CD8+ T cells sorted from blood. All receptors come from a man younger than 35 in good health.

The chain carries TRBV10-1 and TRBJ2-7; 14 nucleotides match TRBD2. The V gene end was trimmed by 0 bases and the J gene end by 6 bases; junction bases not matched to a gene: 4. Germline loops: CDR1 WNHNN, CDR2 SYGVQD (reference sequence). This CDR3 is built from 16 residues. The CDR3 DNA reads as TGCGCCAGCAGTGAGTCGGGACTAGCGGGGGTACTCGAGCAGTACTTC. Translating it yields CASSESGLAGVLEQYF.

The rearrangement uses TRBV7-6 and TRBJ1-2, with a possible D match to TRBD1 (5 bases). Germline CDR1 and CDR2: SGHVS and FNYEAQ. The V end lost 5 bases, the J end lost 6 bases, and 16 bases lay between the germline ends. This CDR3 comprises 14 residues. The CDR3, as DNA: TGTGCCAGCAGCGGATTGGTGGGGCAGGATGGCTACACCTTC. Its protein is CASSGLVGQDGYTF.

This chain links TRBV29-1 with TRBJ2-5; 9 bases are shared with TRBD2. V shed 7 bases, J shed 5 bases, and the junction held 11 bases outside the gene matches. The CDR3 covers 14 residues. Looked up from germline, CDR1 is SQVTM and CDR2 is ANQGSEA. CDR3 sequence reads: CSALAGQAGETQYF. The CDR3 coding sequence is TGCAGCGCCCTAGCGGGGCAAGCGGGGGAGACCCAGTACTTC.

V usage is TRBV6-5 and J usage is TRBJ1-5; tentatively, D is TRBD1 (5 bases). The CDR3 length is 13 residues. Per the germline V gene, CDR1 is MNHEY and CDR2 is SVGAGI. With 9 bases removed from V and 2 bases from J, the gap between germline ends came to 11 bases. CDR3 in DNA: TGTGCCAGTGGGGGGACGGGCAATCAGCCCCAGCATTTT. Its protein product is CASGGTGNQPQHF.

The chain carries TRBV7-9 and TRBJ2-2; 9 nucleotides match TRBD2. V was clipped by 3 bases and J by 0 bases; unmatched bases: 2. This CDR3 region has 16 residues. Germline V CDR1 and CDR2: SEHNR, FQNEAQ (reference sequence). The CDR3 loop reads CASSLASGTNTGELFF. The CDR3 DNA follows: TGTGCCAGCAGCTTGGCTAGCGGGACGAACACCGGGGAGCTGTTTTTT.

V gene TRBV2 combines with J gene TRBJ2-3; tentatively, D is TRBD1 (6 bases). With 0 bases removed from V and 6 bases from J, the gap between germline ends came to 16 bases. Germline CDR1 is SNHLY and CDR2 is FYNNEI. The CDR3 extends over 16 amino acids. CDR3 protein: CASSEAVGIRGDTQYF. In DNA, the CDR3 is TGTGCCAGCAGTGAAGCCGTAGGGATAAGGGGGGATACGCAGTATTTT. The full variable domain, completed using reference TRBV2 and TRBJ2-3, is EPEVTQTPSHQVTQMGQEVILRCVPISNHLYFYWYRQILGQKVEFLVSFYNNEISEKSEIFDDQFSVERPDGSNFTLKIRSTKLEDSAMYFCASSEAVGIRGDTQYFGPGTRLTVL.

About this clone: Compared with germline, one end of the junction differs, possibly owing to a read error. The J gene is TRBJ2-5, the V gene TRBV7-7; unclear D gene. This CDR3 has 13 residues. From germline, CDR1 is SSHAT and CDR2 FNYEAQ (reference sequence). This chain's CDR3 is CASSLGIQETQYF. The CDR3 region has the DNA TGTGCTAGCAGCTTAGGTATTCAAGAGACCCAGTACTTC.

The rearrangement links TRBV19 to TRBJ1-6; D uncertain. This CDR3 comprises 14 residues. The ends were cut back, 3 bases at V and 6 bases at J, with 9 bases in the middle. Germline-derived CDR1 and CDR2 are LNHDA and SQIVND (reference sequence). The CDR3 spells CASSMALFNSPLHF. CDR3 DNA: TGTGCCAGTAGTATGGCCCTATTTAATTCACCCCTCCACTTT.

V and J are TRBV5-6 and TRBJ1-6; 8 nucleotides line up with TRBD1. The CDR3 spans 14 residues. Germline lookup yields CDR1 SGHDT and CDR2 YYEEEE. Germline trimming cut 6 bases from V and 6 bases from J; bases unmatched to any gene: 5. The CDR3 coding sequence is TGTGCCAGCACCCCCGGACAGGGTAATTCACCCCTCCACTTT. It specifies CASTPGQGNSPLHF.

Details on this clone: Within the sample, other DNA sequences also encode this same CDR3. This sequence joins TRBV4-1 and TRBJ2-7, with 9 bases lining up with TRBD2. The CDR3 spans 15 residues. The V segment lost 2 bases and the J segment 0 bases; nucleotides outside the gene matches: 2. CDR1 is MGHRA, CDR2 YSYEKL, per germline. The CDR3 sequence is CASSQTTSGSYEQYF. In nucleotides, the CDR3 is TGCGCCAGCAGCCAAACGACTAGCGGCTCCTACGAGCAGTACTTC.

Turning to this clone: Different DNA sequences within this sample yield the same CDR3. CDR3 coding DNA: TGCGCCAGCAGCCAAGGGGTCGCCAAAAACATTCAGTACTTC. This codes for CASSQGVAKNIQYF. The chain employs TRBV4-3 and TRBJ2-4; D unclear. The CDR3 has 14 amino acids. The germline gives CDR1 LGHNA, CDR2 YSLEER. The V and J ends lost 1 base and 1 base respectively, with 5 bases between them.

The rearrangement links TRBV28 to TRBJ2-2, with D possibly TRBD1 on 6 matching bases. The CDR3 runs to 15 residues. The V and J ends lost 4 bases and 4 bases respectively, with 13 bases between them. Germline loops: CDR1 MDHEN, CDR2 SYDVKM. CDR3 region: CASSSYRGTTGELFF. DNA for the CDR3: TGTGCCAGCAGTTCGTATAGGGGGACCACCGGGGAGCTGTTTTTT.

A word on this clone: The sample holds other DNA sequences that translate to the same CDR3. V gene TRBV28 combines with J gene TRBJ2-7; D remains ambiguous. Between the trimmed V and J ends, which lost 3 bases and 3 bases, there was a span of 9 bases. This CDR3 contains 13 residues. Germline CDR1 MDHEN, CDR2 SYDVKM. CDR3 nucleotide sequence: TGTGCCAGCAGTTTTCGCGGAAACTACGAGCAGTACTTC. Translating gives CASSFRGNYEQYF.

The chain links TRBV28 to TRBJ2-7, with D tentatively TRBD2 (5 bases). In germline, CDR1 is MDHEN, CDR2 SYDVKM. The CDR3 has 13 residues. The V end lost 1 base, the J end lost 5 bases, and 9 bases lay between the germline ends. The CDR3 protein is CASSLSRGNEQYF. The CDR3 bases are TGTGCCAGCAGTTTATCTCGAGGGAACGAGCAGTACTTC.

The chain is built from TRBV15 and TRBJ2-3; 11 nucleotides agree with TRBD2. The V gene's germline CDR1 is LNHNV and CDR2 YYDKDF (reference sequence). The CDR3 runs 16 residues. V dropped 4 bases and J dropped 2; count of bases not matched to a gene: 5. The CDR3 DNA reads TGTGCCACCAGCACAACTAGCGGGGGATACACAGATACGCAGTATTTT. This codes for CATSTTSGGYTDTQYF.

V and J are TRBV19 and TRBJ2-7; 8 nucleotides line up with TRBD1. J gave up 5 bases and V 2 bases, and 8 bases lay outside the gene matches. The CDR3 totals 15 residues. Germline CDR1 reads LNHDA; CDR2 reads SQIVND (reference sequence). CDR3 sequence (DNA): TGTGCCAGTAGTATATCAGGGGGCGCAAGCAACGAGCAGTACTTC. The encoded protein is CASSISGGASNEQYF.

The CDR3 region is CASSFSVYAGTGDEKLFF. CDR3 coding DNA: TGTGCCAGCAGCTTTTCTGTCTATGCGGGGACAGGGGATGAAAAACTGTTTTTT. This chain joins TRBV5-5 and TRBJ1-4; 10 bases fit TRBD1. The CDR3 runs to 18 residues. Germline trimming cut 2 bases from V and 6 bases from J; bases unmatched to any gene: 13. Germline V gene sequence: CDR1 SGHKS, CDR2 YYEKEE (reference sequence).

This sequence joins TRBV7-9 and TRBJ2-5, with TRBD1 identical over 7 bases. The ends lost 5 bases at V and 1 base at J; junction bases unmatched: 4. The CDR3 runs to 14 residues. Germline V CDR1 and CDR2: SEHNR, FQNEAQ (reference sequence). The CDR3 is CASSLRDSQETQYF. CDR3 nucleotide sequence: TGTGCCAGCAGCCTCCGGGACAGCCAAGAGACCCAGTACTTC.

Comments on this clone: This CDR3 is also generated by other DNA sequences in the sample. This rearrangement joins TRBV5-6 to TRBJ1-2; no clear D gene. The germline CDR1 and CDR2 sequences are SGHDT and YYEEEE. V shed 2 bases and J shed 4 bases, with 9 bases lying between them. CDR3 length equals 13 residues. Here the CDR3 DNA reads TGTGCCAGCAGCTTAGAAGGAATCTATGGCTACACCTTC. Its protein is CASSLEGIYGYTF.

This chain's CDR3 is CASSLREPTSGTGELFF. The DNA for the CDR3 is TGCGCCAGCAGCCTCAGGGAACCCACTAGTGGCACCGGGGAGCTGTTTTTT. The rearrangement uses TRBV4-3 and TRBJ2-2; possibly TRBD1 or TRBD2 for D (5 bases each). Trimming took 4 bases from V and 4 from J, leaving 19 bases between them. The CDR3 totals 17 residues. CDR1 is LGHNA and CDR2 is YSLEER in the germline V gene.

The chain carries TRBV15 and TRBJ2-7; tentatively, D is TRBD1 (7 bases). Germline values: CDR1 LNHNV, CDR2 YYDKDF (reference sequence). V was clipped by 1 base and J by 5 bases, with 12 bases between them. The CDR3 is made up of 14 amino acids. Here the CDR3 reads CATSRVGGGDEQYF. DNA for the CDR3: TGTGCCACCAGCAGAGTCGGAGGGGGCGACGAGCAGTACTTC.

The V gene is TRBV27, the J gene TRBJ2-1, with D maybe TRBD1 (6 bases). The CDR3 covers 16 residues. Germline V lookup: CDR1 MNHEY, CDR2 SMNVEV (reference sequence). Trimming cost V 3 bases and J 4 bases, with 16 bases left between them. CDR3 nucleotide sequence: TGTGCCAGCAGTTTGATGACAGGAAACCCATACAATGAGCAGTTCTTC. The encoded protein is CASSLMTGNPYNEQFF.

This clone was detected a few times. The chain employs TRBV4-3 and TRBJ1-1; 7 positions agree with TRBD1. Germline CDR1 reads LGHNA; CDR2 reads YSLEER. This CDR3 is 12 amino acids long. J gave up 10 bases and V 3 bases, and 5 bases lay outside the gene matches. The DNA of the CDR3 is TGCGCCAGCAGCCAGGACGGGACAGTAGCTTTCTTT. Translation: CASSQDGTVAFF.

The V and J genes are TRBV9 and TRBJ2-5; 10 positions match TRBD2. V lost 3 bases, J lost 4 bases, and 3 bases stayed unmatched. Germline CDR1 SGDLS, CDR2 YYNGEE. This CDR3 region has 14 residues. The CDR3 DNA follows: TGTGCCAGCAGCGCAGGACTAGCGGCAGAGACCCAGTACTTC. Its translation is CASSAGLAAETQYF.

V gene TRBV9 combines with J gene TRBJ1-6, with TRBD1 matching over 7 bases. Germline V gives CDR1 SGDLS, CDR2 YYNGEE. There are 14 residues in the CDR3. J gave up 10 bases and V 7 bases, and 11 bases lay outside the gene matches. The CDR3 sequence is CASLRPRGGSPLHF. The CDR3 DNA is TGTGCCAGCCTCAGGCCCAGGGGGGGGTCACCCCTCCACTTT.

The chain recombines TRBV2 with TRBJ2-3, with D tentatively TRBD2 (5 bases). Germline lookup yields CDR1 SNHLY and CDR2 FYNNEI. The V end lost 3 bases, the J end lost 2 bases, and 12 bases lay between the germline ends. The length of the CDR3 is 15 residues. The CDR3 nucleotides are TGTGCCAGCAGTGACCAGCGGAAAGACACAGATACGCAGTATTTT. It encodes CASSDQRKDTDTQYF.

In this sample, this clone turned up once. The V gene is TRBV7-9, the J gene TRBJ1-1; TRBD1 is a possible D gene (6 bases). Trimming took off 4 bases at V and 8 bases at J, with 17 bases between the two ends. CDR3 length: 14 amino acids. Germline V gene sequence: CDR1 SEHNR, CDR2 FQNEAQ (reference sequence). The CDR3 region has the DNA TGTGCCAGCAGCTCTTCTCGGACAGACCTAGAAGCTTTCTTT. Its translation: CASSSSRTDLEAFF.

About this clone itself: This same CDR3 is encoded by further DNA sequences in the sample. The J gene is TRBJ2-2, the V gene TRBV11-3; no definite D call. Germline loops: CDR1 SGHNT, CDR2 YENEEA. The ends were cut back, 1 base at V and 6 bases at J, with 6 bases in the middle. The CDR3 totals 13 residues. The CDR3 DNA reads as TGTGCCAGCAGCTTAGGCAGTGCCGGGGAGCTGTTTTTT. It codes for CASSLGSAGELFF.

The chain combines TRBV14 with TRBJ2-7, with D possibly matching TRBD2 (6 bases). Trimming cost V 5 bases and J 3 bases, with 11 bases left between them. The germline gives CDR1 SGHDN, CDR2 FVKESK. The CDR3 has 13 residues. The CDR3 is CASSAGGGYEQYF. CDR3 bases: TGTGCCAGCAGCGCCGGGGGTGGCTACGAGCAGTACTTC.